Sequencing of this T cell receptor beta chain was carried out in a study of graft-versus-host responses after intestinal transplantation. Background on the study: Recipients had multivisceral, liver-intestinal, or isolated intestinal transplants. Tacrolimus plus steroids were given to all recipients for about 3 years, preceded by anti-thymocyte globulin induction. Study conclusions and caveats: An association linked early post-transplant HvG declines with peak circulating GvH clone levels.

Libraries were prepared by immunoSEQ multiplex PCR; TCRdb keeps only in-frame clonotypes and omits some of them. The table lists about 97,000 clones, just under 95% of them singletons. On this clone itself: What it binds is not known.

The germline CDR1 and CDR2 sequences are MDHEN and SYDVKM. There are 15 residues in the CDR3. J gave up 2 bases and V 4 bases, and 7 bases lay outside the gene matches. The sequence was collected from a human donor who was the organ donor for an intestinal transplant. The chain has TRBV28 and TRBJ1-1, with 7 bases matching TRBD1. The starting material was unstimulated CD8+ T cells sorted from spleen or lymph node cells, obtained before transplant. DNA for the CDR3: TGTGCCAGCAGTTATGACAGGGAGGTAAACACTGAAGCTTTCTTT. Translating gives CASSYDREVNTEAFF.